The 8 T cell receptor beta chains listed next were all sequenced from one sample in a study of T cell clonotyping in hematopoietic cell transplantation (dated by TCRdb to the early 2020s). Receptor libraries were prepared by the immunoSEQ multiplex PCR assay. As stored in TCRdb, this immuneACCESS dataset retains in-frame rearrangements with V and J assigned. A fraction of the clones does not appear; measured against another copy, unresolved V genes explain less than half of the discrepancy, and the remainder lacks a known reason. Recorded for this sample are about 36,000 clones; 80% to 90% of them occurred a single time. The ten largest clones add up to approximately 2% of the sample. Sequencing was carried out using peripheral blood mononuclear cells. These receptors all stem from a middle-aged woman in good health. Some clones in this sample may be carry-over from other donors' samples.

The V gene is TRBV15, the J gene TRBJ1-5; no definite D call. Trimming took off 1 base at V and 6 bases at J, with 7 bases between the two ends. The germline gives CDR1 LNHNV, CDR2 YYDKDF (reference sequence). This CDR3 region has 13 residues. In nucleotides, the CDR3 is TGTGCCACCAGCAGAGCCCCTAGTCAGCCCCAGCATTTT. This translates into CATSRAPSQPQHF.

In this sample, this clone turned up once. This rearrangement joins TRBV5-4 to TRBJ2-3; D gene ambiguous. The germline V and J ends were trimmed by 1 base and 7 bases, with 16 bases remaining between them. The CDR3 totals 15 residues. Germline V lookup: CDR1 SGHNT, CDR2 YYREEE (reference sequence). CDR3 DNA: TGTGCCAGCAGCTTGTATGCAGCAGAGCACAATACGCAGTATTTT. Residues: CASSLYAAEHNTQYF.

The chain uses TRBV6-5 and TRBJ2-7, with a possible D match to TRBD2 (5 bases). Germline CDR1 is MNHEY and CDR2 is SVGAGI. The CDR3 is made up of 13 amino acids. The germline V and J ends were trimmed by 7 bases and 6 bases, with 16 bases remaining between them. The CDR3: CASTRGVGSEQYF. The CDR3, as DNA: TGTGCCAGCACACGGGGTGTAGGATCCGAGCAGTACTTC.

This clone was seen more than once but under ten times. The chain employs TRBV2 and TRBJ1-4, with D unclear. This CDR3 contains 14 residues. Trimming shortened V by 8 bases and J by 4 bases, and 14 bases separated the two germline ends. Germline V gives CDR1 SNHLY, CDR2 FYNNEI. For the CDR3, the DNA is TGTGCCAGCGCCCAAGCGAACATTAATGAAAAACTGTTTTTT. Amino acids: CASAQANINEKLFF.

The V call is TRBV19, the J call TRBJ2-1; D is unresolved. This CDR3 has 14 amino acids. Germline V gene sequence: CDR1 LNHDA, CDR2 SQIVND (reference sequence). Trimming left V 3 bases short and J 6 bases short, with 12 bases between. The chain's CDR3 is CASSIPQTPNEQFF. CDR3 nucleotides: TGTGCCAGTAGTATCCCCCAGACGCCCAATGAGCAGTTCTTC.

This clone was seen a single time. V usage is TRBV6-5 and J usage is TRBJ2-7, with D hard to call. The V gene lost 6 bases and the J gene lost 5 bases, with 8 bases spanning the gap. Looked up from germline, CDR1 is MNHEY and CDR2 is SVGAGI. There are 11 residues in the CDR3. The CDR3 region is CASRRLDEQYF. The CDR3 nucleotides are TGTGCCAGCAGGCGCCTGGACGAGCAGTACTTC.

CDR3 loop: CASSQGSQIYYGYTF. The CDR3 coding sequence is TGTGCCAGCAGCCAGGGGTCCCAAATTTACTATGGCTACACCTTC. The chain recombines TRBV7-8 with TRBJ1-2, with D possibly being TRBD1 (6 bases). Between the trimmed V and J ends, which lost 5 bases and 3 bases, there was a span of 16 bases. Germline loops: CDR1 SGHVS, CDR2 FQNEAQ. The length of the CDR3 is 15 residues. Full variable domain (missing parts from reference TRBV7-8 and TRBJ1-2): GAGVSQSPRYKVAKRGQDVALRCDPISGHVSLFWYQQALGQGPEFLTYFQNEAQLDKSGLPSDRFFAERPEGSVSTLKIQRTQQEDSAVYLCASSQGSQIYYGYTFGSGTRLTVV.

The genes are TRBV28 and TRBJ2-3; D gene ambiguous. Germline CDR1 reads MDHEN; CDR2 reads SYDVKM. Trimming stripped 2 bases from V and 1 base from J, with 4 bases between. The CDR3 consists of 13 residues. Written as DNA, the CDR3 is TGTGCCAGCAGTTTAGCCGGCACAGATACGCAGTATTTT. Residues: CASSLAGTDTQYF.